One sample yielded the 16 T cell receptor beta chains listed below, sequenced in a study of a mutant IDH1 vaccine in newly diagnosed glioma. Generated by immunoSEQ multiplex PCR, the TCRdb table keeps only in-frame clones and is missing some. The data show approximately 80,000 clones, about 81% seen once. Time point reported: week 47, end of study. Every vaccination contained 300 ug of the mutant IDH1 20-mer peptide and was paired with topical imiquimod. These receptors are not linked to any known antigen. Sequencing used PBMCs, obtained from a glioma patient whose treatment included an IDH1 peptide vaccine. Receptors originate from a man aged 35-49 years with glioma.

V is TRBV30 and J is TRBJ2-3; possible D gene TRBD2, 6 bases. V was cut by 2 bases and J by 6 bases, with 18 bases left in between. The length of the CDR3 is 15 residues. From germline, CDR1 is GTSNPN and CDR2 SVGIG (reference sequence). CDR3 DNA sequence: TGTGCCTGGAGTCCGGGACTCCCGACAGCGGATACGCAGTATTTT. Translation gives CAWSPGLPTADTQYF.

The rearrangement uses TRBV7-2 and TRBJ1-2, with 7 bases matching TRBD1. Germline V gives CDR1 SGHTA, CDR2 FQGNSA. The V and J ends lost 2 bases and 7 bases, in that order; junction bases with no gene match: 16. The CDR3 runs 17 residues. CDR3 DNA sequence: TGTGCCAGCAGCTTAACGGGGAGGGGGCAAAGGGTAGTTGGCTACACCTTC. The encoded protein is CASSLTGRGQRVVGYTF.

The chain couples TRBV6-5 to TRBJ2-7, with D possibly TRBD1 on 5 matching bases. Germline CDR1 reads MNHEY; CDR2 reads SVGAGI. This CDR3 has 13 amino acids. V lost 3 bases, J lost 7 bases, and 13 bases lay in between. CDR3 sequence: CASSYGALGEQYF. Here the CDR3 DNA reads TGTGCCAGCAGTTATGGGGCTCTGGGGGAGCAGTACTTC.

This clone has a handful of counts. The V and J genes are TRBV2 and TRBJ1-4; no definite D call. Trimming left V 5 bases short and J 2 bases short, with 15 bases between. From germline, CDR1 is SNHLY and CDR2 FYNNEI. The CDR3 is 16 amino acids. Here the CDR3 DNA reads TGTGCCAGCAGTCCCGGCAAGGTCGGGACTAATGAAAAACTGTTTTTT. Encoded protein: CASSPGKVGTNEKLFF.

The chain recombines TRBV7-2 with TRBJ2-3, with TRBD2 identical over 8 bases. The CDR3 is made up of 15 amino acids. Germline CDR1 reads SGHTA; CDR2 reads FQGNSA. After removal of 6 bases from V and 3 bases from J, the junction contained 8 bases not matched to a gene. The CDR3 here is CASSTGTRGTDTQYF. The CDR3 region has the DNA TGTGCCAGCAGTACGGGGACTAGGGGAACAGATACGCAGTATTTT.

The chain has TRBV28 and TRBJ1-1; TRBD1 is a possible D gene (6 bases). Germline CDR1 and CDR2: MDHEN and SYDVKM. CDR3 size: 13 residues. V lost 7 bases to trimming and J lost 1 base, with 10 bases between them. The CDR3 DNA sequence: TGTGCCAGCATCCTGGGACAGAACACTGAAGCTTTCTTT. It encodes CASILGQNTEAFF.

The CDR3 reads CASSLDGQGFYGYTF. The CDR3 coding sequence is TGTGCCAGCAGCTTAGATGGACAGGGGTTCTATGGCTACACCTTC. V usage is TRBV7-9 and J usage is TRBJ1-2; 9 bases line up with TRBD1. Per the germline V gene, CDR1 is SEHNR and CDR2 is FQNEAQ (reference sequence). Trimming cost V 1 base and J 4 bases; bases outside gene matches: 4. There are 15 residues in the CDR3.

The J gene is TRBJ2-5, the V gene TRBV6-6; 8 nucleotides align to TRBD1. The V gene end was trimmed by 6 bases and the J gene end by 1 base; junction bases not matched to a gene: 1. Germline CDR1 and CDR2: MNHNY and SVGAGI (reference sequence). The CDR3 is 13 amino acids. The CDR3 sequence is CASRGTGQETQYF. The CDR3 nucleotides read TGTGCCAGCAGAGGGACAGGCCAAGAGACCCAGTACTTC.

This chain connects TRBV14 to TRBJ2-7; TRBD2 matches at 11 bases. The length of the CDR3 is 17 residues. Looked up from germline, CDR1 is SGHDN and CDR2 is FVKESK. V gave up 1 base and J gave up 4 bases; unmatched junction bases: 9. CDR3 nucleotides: TGTGCCAGCAGCCAAGGGGTCGTGACTAGCGGGATTTACGAGCAGTACTTC. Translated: CASSQGVVTSGIYEQYF. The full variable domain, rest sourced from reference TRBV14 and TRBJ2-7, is EAGVTQFPSHSVIEKGQTVTLRCDPISGHDNLYWYRRVMGKEIKFLLHFVKESKQDESGMPNNRFLAERTGGTYSTLKVQPAELEDSGVYFCASSQGVVTSGIYEQYFGPGTRLTVT.

In DNA, the CDR3 is TGTGCCAGCAGCTTACTAGCGGGGGGGCCGAGGGATACGCAGTATTTT. Translated: CASSLLAGGPRDTQYF. The chain combines TRBV7-2 with TRBJ2-3; 12 nucleotides agree with TRBD2. Per the germline V gene, CDR1 is SGHTA and CDR2 is FQGNSA. The ends lost 2 bases at V and 6 bases at J; junction bases unmatched: 6. The CDR3 spans 16 residues.

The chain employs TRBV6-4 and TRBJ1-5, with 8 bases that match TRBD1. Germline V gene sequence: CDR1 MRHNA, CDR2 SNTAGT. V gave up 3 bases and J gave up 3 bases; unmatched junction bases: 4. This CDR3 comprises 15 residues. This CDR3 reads CASSEGQGLNQPQHF. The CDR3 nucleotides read TGTGCCAGCAGTGAAGGACAGGGCCTCAATCAGCCCCAGCATTTT.

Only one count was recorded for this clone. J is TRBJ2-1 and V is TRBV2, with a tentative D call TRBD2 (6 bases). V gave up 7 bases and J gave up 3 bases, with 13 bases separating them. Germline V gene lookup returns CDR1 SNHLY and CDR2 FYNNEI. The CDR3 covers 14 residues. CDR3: CASKEASDYNEQFF. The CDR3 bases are TGTGCCAGCAAGGAGGCTAGCGACTACAATGAGCAGTTCTTC.

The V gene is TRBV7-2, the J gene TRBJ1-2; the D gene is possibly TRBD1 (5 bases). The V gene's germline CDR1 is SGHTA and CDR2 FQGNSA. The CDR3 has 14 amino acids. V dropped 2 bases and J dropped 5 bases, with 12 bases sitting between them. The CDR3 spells CASSLLGAEYGYTF. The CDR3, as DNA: TGTGCCAGCAGCTTACTTGGGGCAGAATATGGCTACACCTTC.

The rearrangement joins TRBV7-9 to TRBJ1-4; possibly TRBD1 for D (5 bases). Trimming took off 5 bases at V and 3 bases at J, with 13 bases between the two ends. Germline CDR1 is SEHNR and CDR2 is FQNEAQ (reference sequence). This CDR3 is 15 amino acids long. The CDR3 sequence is CASSTRTTSNEKLFF. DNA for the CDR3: TGTGCCAGCAGCACACGGACAACCTCTAATGAAAAACTGTTTTTT.

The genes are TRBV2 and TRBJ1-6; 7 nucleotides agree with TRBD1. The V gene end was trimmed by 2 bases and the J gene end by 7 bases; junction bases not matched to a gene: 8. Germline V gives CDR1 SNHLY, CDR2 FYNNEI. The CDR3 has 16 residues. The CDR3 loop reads CASSESSGGLNSPLHF. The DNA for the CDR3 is TGTGCCAGCAGTGAATCATCAGGGGGATTAAATTCACCCCTCCACTTT.

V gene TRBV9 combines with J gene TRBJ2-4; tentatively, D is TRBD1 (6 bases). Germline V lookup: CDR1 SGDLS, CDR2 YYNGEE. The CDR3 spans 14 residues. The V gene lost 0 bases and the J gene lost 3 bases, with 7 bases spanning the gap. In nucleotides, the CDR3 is TGTGCCAGCAGCGTAGAGGGGGACAAAAACATTCAGTACTTC. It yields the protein CASSVEGDKNIQYF.